The source of this TCR beta chain is a study of T cells in Graves' hyperthyroidism and ophthalmopathy. This clonotype was counted only a few times. A patient was excluded if there was uncontrolled infection, other autoimmune disease, pregnancy or lactation. On the basis of clinical symptoms, serum thyroxine and TRAb, thyroid ultrasound and orbital computed tomography, diagnoses were made. Amplified regions were TCR beta CDR3 sequences from RNA transcripts. TCR CDR3 underwent first-round RT-PCR with the HTBI primer set. A single record per CDR3 protein comes from TCRdb applying MiXCR to the multiplex PCR reads. Among 660,000 or so distinct CDR3 sequences listed, less than 25% were seen once. Germline CDR1 and CDR2: MDHEN and SYDVKM. The V and J ends lost 2 bases and 7 bases, in that order; junction bases with no gene match: 6. This CDR3 comprises 15 residues.

The clonotype comes from a man aged 30-40 years with Graves' ophthalmopathy. The rearrangement joins TRBV28 to TRBJ1-5, with 9 bases aligning to TRBD1. The specimen sequenced was blood. The CDR3 nucleotides read TGTGCCAGCAGTTTACTCCGGGACAGGGCCCAGCCCCAGCATTTT. As protein: CASSLLRDRAQPQHF.